Below are 10 T cell receptor beta chains sequenced from a single sample in a study of PD-L1 blockade in urothelial cancer. Using immunoSEQ multiplex PCR, the repertoire was profiled, and TCRdb retains in-frame clones only, with some absent. The sample gives about 88,000 clones, 85% to 95% of which show up once; 7.5% to 10% is in the top ten. The input for sequencing was PBMCs, taken around atezolizumab (anti-PD-L1) treatment. The receptors stem from a man aged 55 to 70 with urothelial cancer.

The genes are TRBV4-1 and TRBJ1-3, with 9 bases identical to TRBD1. The CDR3 spans 15 residues. CDR1 is MGHRA and CDR2 is YSYEKL in the germline V gene. After removal of 3 bases from V and 5 bases from J, the junction contained 5 bases not matched to a gene. CDR3 residues: CASSQGTGFRNTIYF. CDR3 bases: TGCGCCAGCAGCCAGGGGACAGGGTTCAGAAACACCATATATTTT.

The DNA of the CDR3 is TGTGCCAGCAGCGCGGACAGGGTAGATGGCTACACCTTC. Translated: CASSADRVDGYTF. The chain has TRBV6-1 and TRBJ1-2, with 8 nucleotides matching TRBD1. This CDR3 is 13 amino acids long. Per germline, CDR1 MNHNS and CDR2 SASEGT. V trimming: 6 bases; J trimming: 6 bases; junction bases outside the gene matches: 6.

The chain employs TRBV4-3 and TRBJ2-2; no firm D call. The germline V and J ends were trimmed by 0 bases and 4 bases, with 3 bases remaining between them. The CDR3 totals 13 residues. Per the germline V gene, CDR1 is LGHNA and CDR2 is YSLEER. CDR3 sequence: CASSQDSTGELFF. The CDR3 DNA sequence: TGCGCCAGCAGCCAAGATAGCACCGGGGAGCTGTTTTTT.

The chain has TRBV7-9 and TRBJ2-3; 7 positions match TRBD2. Trimming at V came to 7 bases and at J to 2 bases, leaving 12 bases not matched to a gene. Germline V lookup: CDR1 SEHNR, CDR2 FQNEAQ (reference sequence). The CDR3 spans 16 residues. Here the CDR3 reads CASTGERAGNTDTQYF. In nucleotides, the CDR3 is TGTGCCAGCACCGGAGAACGAGCGGGAAACACAGATACGCAGTATTTT.

The sample holds a few counts of this clone. The chain couples TRBV7-3 to TRBJ1-3; 11 positions match TRBD1. CDR1 is SGHTA, CDR2 FQGTGA, per germline. The CDR3 is made up of 17 amino acids. The V and J ends lost 3 bases and 5 bases, in that order; junction bases with no gene match: 9. CDR3 in DNA: TGTGCCAGCAGCTTTCCACCGGACAGGGGGCTCAGAAACACCATATATTTT. Translated: CASSFPPDRGLRNTIYF.

The rearrangement links TRBV30 to TRBJ2-1; D perhaps matches TRBD1 (6 bases). The CDR3 spans 15 residues. The V gene's germline CDR1 is GTSNPN and CDR2 SVGIG (reference sequence). The ends were cut back, 3 bases at V and 5 bases at J, with 17 bases in the middle. Here the CDR3 DNA reads TGTGCCTGGAGACTTCCGGGACATCTAAACAATGAGCAGTTCTTC. Translating gives CAWRLPGHLNNEQFF.

The chain employs TRBV28 and TRBJ1-1; 7 bases map to TRBD1. The length of the CDR3 is 15 residues. V was clipped by 5 bases and J by 1 base; unmatched bases: 7. Germline CDR1 and CDR2: MDHEN and SYDVKM. This chain's CDR3 is CASSVHTGENTEAFF. The CDR3 coding sequence is TGTGCCAGCAGTGTACACACAGGGGAGAACACTGAAGCTTTCTTT.

The chain combines TRBV11-2 with TRBJ1-5; D call uncertain. The CDR3 extends over 15 amino acids. Germline V gives CDR1 SGHAT, CDR2 FQNNGV. V lost 1 base to trimming and J lost 0 bases, with 7 bases between them. The CDR3 protein is CASSLGQISNQPQHF. In DNA, the CDR3 is TGTGCCAGCAGCTTAGGGCAAATTAGCAATCAGCCCCAGCATTTT.

This sequence joins TRBV11-2 and TRBJ2-1, with 9 bases identical to TRBD2. Trimming at V came to 5 bases and at J to 8 bases, leaving 7 bases not matched to a gene. CDR1 and CDR2 from the germline V gene are SGHAT and FQNNGV. This CDR3 comprises 14 residues. The CDR3 bases are TGTGCCAGCAGCCCGGGACTAGCATCGGATGAGCAGTTCTTC. This translates into CASSPGLASDEQFF.

The rearrangement uses TRBV19 and TRBJ2-7, with D possibly TRBD1 on 7 matching bases. V lost 4 bases, J lost 7 bases, and 20 bases lay in between. This CDR3 comprises 15 residues. Germline V gene lookup returns CDR1 LNHDA and CDR2 SQIVND (reference sequence). The CDR3 coding sequence is TGTGCCAGTAGTAGGAAGGGACAGCCTAGCGTGGAGCAGTACTTC. Translated: CASSRKGQPSVEQYF.